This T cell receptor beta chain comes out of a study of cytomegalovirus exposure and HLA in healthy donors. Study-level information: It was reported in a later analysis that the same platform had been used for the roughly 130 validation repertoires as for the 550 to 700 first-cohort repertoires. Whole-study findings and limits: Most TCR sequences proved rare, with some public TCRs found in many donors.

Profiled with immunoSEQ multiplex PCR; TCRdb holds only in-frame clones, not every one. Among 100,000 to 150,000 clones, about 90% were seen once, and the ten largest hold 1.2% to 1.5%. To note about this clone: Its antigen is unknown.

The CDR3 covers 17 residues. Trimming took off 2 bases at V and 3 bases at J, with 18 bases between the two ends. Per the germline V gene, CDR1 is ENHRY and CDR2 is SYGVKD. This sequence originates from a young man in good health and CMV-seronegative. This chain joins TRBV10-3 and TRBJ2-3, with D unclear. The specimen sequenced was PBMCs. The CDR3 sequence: CAISEPPPSYGTDTQYF. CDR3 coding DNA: TGTGCCATCAGTGAGCCCCCTCCTAGTTACGGGACAGATACGCAGTATTTT.